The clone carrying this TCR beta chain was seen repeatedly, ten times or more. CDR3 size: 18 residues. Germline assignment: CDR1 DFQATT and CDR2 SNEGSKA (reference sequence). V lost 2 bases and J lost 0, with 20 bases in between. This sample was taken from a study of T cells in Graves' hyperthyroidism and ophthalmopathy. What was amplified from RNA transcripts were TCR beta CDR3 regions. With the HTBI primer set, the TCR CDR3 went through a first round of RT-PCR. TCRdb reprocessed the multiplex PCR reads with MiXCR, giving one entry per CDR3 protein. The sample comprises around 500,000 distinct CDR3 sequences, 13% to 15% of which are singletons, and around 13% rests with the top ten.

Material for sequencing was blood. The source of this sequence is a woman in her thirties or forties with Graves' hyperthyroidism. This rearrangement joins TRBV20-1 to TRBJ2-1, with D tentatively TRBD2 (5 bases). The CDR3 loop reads CSARPPPAGLSSYNEQFF. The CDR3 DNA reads TGCAGTGCTAGACCCCCCCCGGCGGGCTTGAGCTCCTACAATGAGCAGTTCTTC.